This T cell receptor (beta chain) comes out of a study of shared clonotypes between healthy human individuals. The CDR3 extends over 15 amino acids. Trimming pared 1 base from V and 1 base from J, leaving 9 bases between. Germline CDR1 is MNHEY and CDR2 is SMNVEV (reference sequence). Original processing notes: Filtering was not the same, since immunoSEQ gave junction-only sequences without quality scores. This table comes from immunoSEQ multiplex PCR, and its TCRdb copy is limited to in-frame clones, with some not included. V and J calls and clone size are those listed in that table; D and trimming were worked out from the DNA. The table has about 470,000 clones, 79% seen once.

This sequence was found in a woman aged 40 to 55 in good health. Some clones in this sample may be carry-over from other donors' samples. The chain recombines TRBV27 with TRBJ2-3; no clear D gene. The source material was PBMCs. The CDR3 is CASSLYDPGTDTQYF. The CDR3 DNA sequence: TGTGCCAGCAGTTTATATGACCCGGGCACAGATACGCAGTATTTT.